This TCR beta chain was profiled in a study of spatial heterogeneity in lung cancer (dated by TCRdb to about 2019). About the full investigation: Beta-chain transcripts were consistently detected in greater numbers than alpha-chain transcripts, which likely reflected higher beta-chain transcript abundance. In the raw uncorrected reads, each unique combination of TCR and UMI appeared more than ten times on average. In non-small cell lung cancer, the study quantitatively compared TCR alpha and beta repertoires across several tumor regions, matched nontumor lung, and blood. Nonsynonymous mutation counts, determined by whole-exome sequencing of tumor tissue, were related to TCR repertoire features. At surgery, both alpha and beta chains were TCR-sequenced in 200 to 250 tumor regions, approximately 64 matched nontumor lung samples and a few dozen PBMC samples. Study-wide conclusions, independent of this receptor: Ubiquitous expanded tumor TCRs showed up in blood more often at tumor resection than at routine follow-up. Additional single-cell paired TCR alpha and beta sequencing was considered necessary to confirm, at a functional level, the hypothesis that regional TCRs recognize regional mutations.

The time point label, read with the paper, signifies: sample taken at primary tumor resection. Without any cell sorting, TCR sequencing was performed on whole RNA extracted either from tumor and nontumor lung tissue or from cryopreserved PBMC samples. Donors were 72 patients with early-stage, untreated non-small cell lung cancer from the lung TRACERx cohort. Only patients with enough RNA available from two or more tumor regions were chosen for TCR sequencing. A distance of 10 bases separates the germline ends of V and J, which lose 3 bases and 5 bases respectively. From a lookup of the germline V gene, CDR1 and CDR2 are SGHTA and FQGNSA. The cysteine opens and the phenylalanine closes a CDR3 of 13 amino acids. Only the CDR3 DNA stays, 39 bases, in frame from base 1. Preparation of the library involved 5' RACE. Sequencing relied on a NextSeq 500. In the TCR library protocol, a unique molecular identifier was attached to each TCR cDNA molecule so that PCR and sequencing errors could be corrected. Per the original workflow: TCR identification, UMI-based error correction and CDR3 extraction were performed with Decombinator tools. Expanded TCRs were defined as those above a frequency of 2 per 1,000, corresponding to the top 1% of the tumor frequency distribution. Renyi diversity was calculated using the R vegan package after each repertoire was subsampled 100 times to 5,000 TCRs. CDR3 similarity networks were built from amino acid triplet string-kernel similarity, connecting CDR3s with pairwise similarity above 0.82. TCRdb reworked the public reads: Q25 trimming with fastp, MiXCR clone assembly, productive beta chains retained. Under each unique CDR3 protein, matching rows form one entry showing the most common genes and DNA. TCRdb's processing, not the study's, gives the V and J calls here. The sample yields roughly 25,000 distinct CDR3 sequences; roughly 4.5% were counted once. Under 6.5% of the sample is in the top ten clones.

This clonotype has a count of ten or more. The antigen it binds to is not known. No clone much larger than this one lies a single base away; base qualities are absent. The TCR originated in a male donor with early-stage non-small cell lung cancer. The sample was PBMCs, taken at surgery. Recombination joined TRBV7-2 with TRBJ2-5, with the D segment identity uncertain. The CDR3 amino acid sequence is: CASSFSRGETQYF. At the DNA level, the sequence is TGTGCCAGCAGCTTTTCCAGAGGCGAGACCCAGTACTTC.